This is a list of T cell receptor beta chains from one sample in a study of blood T cell repertoires in COVID-19. TCRdb keeps only in-frame clones here, not all; method: immunoSEQ multiplex PCR. The table includes around 52,000 clones, 75% to 90% detected once. The sequenced material came from peripheral blood. These receptor sequences come from a woman older than 75 with COVID-19, enrolled during active disease. CDR3s include the opening cysteine and the closing phenylalanine or tryptophan. A D gene is named only where the DNA matches it firmly. Clone size is shown for a subset of rows, as once, few, many or a class of expanded clone.

v_call: TRBV18
clone_size: -
d_call: TRBD1
j_call: TRBJ2-7
cdr3_aa: CASSPRTGGSDEQYF
cdr3_nt: TGTGCCAGCTCACCCAGGACAGGGGGCTCAGACGAGCAGTACTTC

v_call: TRBV11-1
clone_size: -
d_call: -
j_call: TRBJ2-3
cdr3_aa: CASSLMGPSSTDTQYF
cdr3_nt: TGTGCCAGCAGCTTAATGGGCCCTTCTAGCACAGATACGCAGTATTTT

v_call: TRBV29-1
clone_size: -
d_call: -
j_call: TRBJ2-1
cdr3_aa: CSVSASSYNEQFF
cdr3_nt: TGCAGCGTTAGCGCTAGCTCCTACAATGAGCAGTTCTTC

v_call: TRBV3-1/TRBV3-2
clone_size: -
d_call: TRBD1
j_call: TRBJ2-7
cdr3_aa: CASSPPEVQGAREQYF
cdr3_nt: TGTGCCAGCAGCCCCCCAGAGGTGCAGGGGGCTCGGGAGCAGTACTTC

v_call: TRBV5-4
clone_size: -
d_call: -
j_call: TRBJ1-1
cdr3_aa: CASTIGGGAGTEAFF
cdr3_nt: TGTGCCAGCACCATTGGAGGGGGGGCAGGCACTGAAGCTTTCTTT

v_call: TRBV12-3/TRBV12-4
clone_size: -
d_call: -
j_call: TRBJ1-2
cdr3_aa: CASSLRDNYGYTF
cdr3_nt: TGTGCCAGCAGTTTGCGGGACAACTATGGCTACACCTTC

v_call: TRBV5-1
clone_size: -
d_call: -
j_call: TRBJ1-5
cdr3_aa: CASRISGNENQPQHF
cdr3_nt: TGCGCCAGTCGAATTTCCGGGAATGAGAATCAGCCCCAGCATTTT

v_call: TRBV5-1
clone_size: -
d_call: TRBD2
j_call: TRBJ2-1
cdr3_aa: CASKKASGSYNEQFF
cdr3_nt: TGCGCCAGCAAAAAGGCTAGCGGATCCTACAATGAGCAGTTCTTC

v_call: TRBV27
clone_size: -
d_call: TRBD1
j_call: TRBJ1-6
cdr3_aa: CASSSGRGRIPLHF
cdr3_nt: TGTGCCAGCAGTTCGGGCAGGGGGCGAATCCCCCTCCACTTT

v_call: TRBV7-9
clone_size: -
d_call: TRBD1
j_call: TRBJ2-7
cdr3_aa: CASSLGDRRHEQYF
cdr3_nt: TGTGCCAGCAGCCTTGGGGACAGGCGACACGAGCAGTACTTC

v_call: TRBV18
clone_size: -
d_call: -
j_call: TRBJ1-3
cdr3_aa: CASSPIQDSSGNTIYF
cdr3_nt: TGTGCCAGCTCACCCATACAGGATAGCTCTGGAAACACCATATATTTT

v_call: TRBV19
clone_size: -
d_call: -
j_call: TRBJ2-7
cdr3_aa: CASSIQQRSARGEQYF
cdr3_nt: TGTGCCAGTAGTATCCAGCAGCGGAGCGCCCGGGGTGAGCAGTACTTC

v_call: TRBV5-1
clone_size: -
d_call: TRBD2
j_call: TRBJ2-1
cdr3_aa: CASRRGGASNEQFF
cdr3_nt: TGCGCCAGCAGACGGGGGGGCGCTTCCAATGAGCAGTTCTTC

v_call: TRBV5-1
clone_size: once
d_call: -
j_call: TRBJ2-5
cdr3_aa: CASSKGGGQETQYF
cdr3_nt: TGCGCCAGCAGCAAGGGAGGGGGCCAAGAGACCCAGTACTTC

v_call: TRBV19
clone_size: -
d_call: -
j_call: TRBJ2-1
cdr3_aa: CASRIDGSSYNEQFF
cdr3_nt: TGTGCCAGTAGGATCGACGGGAGCTCCTACAATGAGCAGTTCTTC

v_call: TRBV10-3
clone_size: -
d_call: TRBD1
j_call: TRBJ1-1
cdr3_aa: CAISPGQGYVAEAFF
cdr3_nt: TGTGCCATCAGTCCGGGACAGGGGTATGTTGCTGAAGCTTTCTTT

v_call: TRBV6-2/TRBV6-3
clone_size: -
d_call: TRBD2
j_call: TRBJ2-5
cdr3_aa: CASSSRLASETQYF
cdr3_nt: TGTGCCAGCAGTTCCCGACTAGCTTCCGAGACCCAGTACTTC

v_call: TRBV30
clone_size: -
d_call: -
j_call: TRBJ2-1
cdr3_aa: CAWSTGHLLNEQFF
cdr3_nt: TGTGCCTGGAGTACAGGGCATTTACTCAATGAGCAGTTCTTC

v_call: TRBV7-6
clone_size: -
d_call: TRBD2
j_call: TRBJ2-5
cdr3_aa: CASSLGASGGQETQYF
cdr3_nt: TGTGCCAGCAGCTTAGGGGCTAGCGGGGGGCAAGAGACCCAGTACTTC

v_call: TRBV2
clone_size: few
d_call: TRBD1
j_call: TRBJ2-7
cdr3_aa: CASGTGVYEQYF
cdr3_nt: TGTGCCAGCGGGACAGGGGTCTACGAGCAGTACTTC

v_call: TRBV2
clone_size: -
d_call: TRBD2
j_call: TRBJ2-5
cdr3_aa: CASIRAGAPMETQYF
cdr3_nt: TGTGCCAGCATACGAGCGGGGGCCCCAATGGAGACCCAGTACTTC

v_call: TRBV10-3
clone_size: -
d_call: -
j_call: TRBJ2-2
cdr3_aa: CAISESNSYTGELFF
cdr3_nt: TGTGCCATCAGTGAGTCAAACAGTTACACCGGGGAGCTGTTTTTT

v_call: TRBV14
clone_size: -
d_call: TRBD2
j_call: TRBJ2-1
cdr3_aa: CASSLGLAGGPGYNEQFF
cdr3_nt: TGTGCCAGCAGCCTCGGACTAGCGGGGGGCCCTGGGTACAATGAGCAGTTCTTC

v_call: TRBV18
clone_size: once
d_call: -
j_call: TRBJ1-1
cdr3_aa: CASSPRGRGNTEAFF
cdr3_nt: TGTGCCAGCTCACCCAGGGGACGTGGGAACACTGAAGCTTTCTTT

v_call: TRBV6-6
clone_size: few
d_call: -
j_call: TRBJ2-5
cdr3_aa: CASRERGLQETQYF
cdr3_nt: TGTGCCAGCAGAGAAAGGGGTCTCCAAGAGACCCAGTACTTC

v_call: TRBV29-1
clone_size: -
d_call: TRBD2
j_call: TRBJ2-1
cdr3_aa: CSAGRGVIYNEQFF
cdr3_nt: TGCAGCGCCGGGAGGGGGGTTATCTACAATGAGCAGTTCTTC

v_call: TRBV10-3
clone_size: -
d_call: TRBD1
j_call: TRBJ1-4
cdr3_aa: CAISESPIQGAGEKLFF
cdr3_nt: TGTGCCATCAGTGAGTCGCCAATACAGGGGGCCGGTGAAAAACTGTTTTTT

v_call: TRBV5-6
clone_size: -
d_call: TRBD1
j_call: TRBJ1-1
cdr3_aa: CASTPPGQGAVVAFF
cdr3_nt: TGTGCCAGCACACCCCCGGGACAGGGGGCAGTGGTAGCTTTCTTT

v_call: TRBV6-5
clone_size: -
d_call: TRBD1
j_call: TRBJ1-4
cdr3_aa: CASSQQGLGEKLFF
cdr3_nt: TGTGCCAGCAGTCAACAGGGGCTGGGAGAAAAACTGTTTTTT

v_call: TRBV5-4
clone_size: -
d_call: TRBD1
j_call: TRBJ1-6
cdr3_aa: CASSVQGLANNSPLHF
cdr3_nt: TGTGCCAGCAGCGTACAGGGGCTCGCTAATAATTCACCCCTCCACTTT

v_call: TRBV5-1
clone_size: -
d_call: -
j_call: TRBJ2-1
cdr3_aa: CASSSGVEQFF
cdr3_nt: TGCGCCAGCAGCTCCGGGGTTGAGCAGTTCTTC

v_call: TRBV5-1
clone_size: -
d_call: -
j_call: TRBJ2-5
cdr3_aa: CATAKGGNQETQYF
cdr3_nt: TGCGCCACCGCGAAAGGGGGTAACCAAGAGACCCAGTACTTC

v_call: TRBV6-5
clone_size: -
d_call: -
j_call: TRBJ1-1
cdr3_aa: CASRDWDTKNTEAFF
cdr3_nt: TGTGCCAGCAGAGACTGGGACACCAAGAACACTGAAGCTTTCTTT

v_call: TRBV7-9
clone_size: -
d_call: -
j_call: TRBJ1-2
cdr3_aa: CASSLEGVGYTF
cdr3_nt: TGTGCCAGCAGCTTAGAAGGGGTTGGGTACACCTTC

v_call: TRBV7-3
clone_size: -
d_call: TRBD2
j_call: TRBJ2-5
cdr3_aa: CASSSSPGGRETQYF
cdr3_nt: TGTGCCAGCAGCTCCTCACCGGGGGGGAGGGAGACCCAGTACTTC

v_call: TRBV6-5
clone_size: few
d_call: -
j_call: TRBJ1-1
cdr3_aa: CASNLRGVWTEAFF
cdr3_nt: TGTGCCAGCAATTTACGAGGCGTTTGGACTGAAGCTTTCTTT

v_call: TRBV19
clone_size: -
d_call: -
j_call: TRBJ2-3
cdr3_aa: CASSISGELQYF
cdr3_nt: TGTGCCAGTAGTATCTCCGGGGAGTTGCAGTATTTT

v_call: TRBV18
clone_size: -
d_call: -
j_call: TRBJ2-5
cdr3_aa: CASSRTEQRAQYF
cdr3_nt: TGTGCCAGCTCACGGACAGAGCAAAGGGCCCAGTACTTC

v_call: TRBV9
clone_size: -
d_call: -
j_call: TRBJ1-3
cdr3_aa: CASSAWLGNTIYF
cdr3_nt: TGTGCCAGCAGCGCTTGGCTTGGAAACACCATATATTTT

v_call: TRBV6-5
clone_size: -
d_call: TRBD2
j_call: TRBJ2-6
cdr3_aa: CASVPAGAGANVLTF
cdr3_nt: TGTGCCAGCGTTCCAGCGGGGGCTGGGGCCAACGTCCTGACTTTC

v_call: TRBV6-1
clone_size: once
d_call: TRBD2
j_call: TRBJ2-5
cdr3_aa: CASSVYSGERWETQYF
cdr3_nt: TGTGCCAGCAGTGTCTACAGCGGGGAGAGGTGGGAGACCCAGTACTTC

v_call: TRBV19
clone_size: -
d_call: -
j_call: TRBJ2-3
cdr3_aa: CASSVLQGTQYF
cdr3_nt: TGTGCCAGTAGTGTGCTACAGGGAACGCAGTATTTT

v_call: TRBV4-2
clone_size: -
d_call: TRBD2
j_call: TRBJ2-7
cdr3_aa: CASSQDREESDEQYF
cdr3_nt: TGTGCCAGCAGCCAAGATCGGGAGGAGTCCGACGAGCAGTACTTC

v_call: TRBV7-9
clone_size: -
d_call: -
j_call: TRBJ1-3
cdr3_aa: CASSLGETIGNTIYF
cdr3_nt: TGTGCCAGCAGCTTAGGCGAGACAATAGGAAACACCATATATTTT

v_call: TRBV9
clone_size: -
d_call: -
j_call: TRBJ1-1
cdr3_aa: CASRPDMNTEAFF
cdr3_nt: TGTGCCAGCAGACCAGACATGAACACTGAAGCTTTCTTT

v_call: TRBV5-6
clone_size: -
d_call: TRBD1
j_call: TRBJ1-3
cdr3_aa: CASSPWTGDFGNTIYF
cdr3_nt: TGTGCCAGCAGCCCCTGGACAGGGGATTTTGGAAACACCATATATTTT

v_call: TRBV19
clone_size: -
d_call: -
j_call: TRBJ1-5
cdr3_aa: CASSIARGGNQPQHF
cdr3_nt: TGTGCCAGTAGTATAGCCAGAGGCGGTAATCAGCCCCAGCATTTT

v_call: TRBV11-2
clone_size: -
d_call: TRBD1
j_call: TRBJ2-2
cdr3_aa: CASSPWTGKGELFF
cdr3_nt: TGTGCCAGCAGCCCGTGGACAGGGAAAGGGGAGCTGTTTTTT

v_call: TRBV5-1
clone_size: once
d_call: TRBD1
j_call: TRBJ1-4
cdr3_aa: CASSPRQGSEKLFF
cdr3_nt: TGCGCCAGCAGCCCCCGACAGGGTAGTGAAAAACTGTTTTTT

v_call: TRBV29-1
clone_size: -
d_call: TRBD1
j_call: TRBJ2-7
cdr3_aa: CSAGTGTPYEQYF
cdr3_nt: TGCAGCGCCGGGACAGGGACACCCTACGAGCAGTACTTC

v_call: TRBV14
clone_size: -
d_call: -
j_call: TRBJ2-4
cdr3_aa: CASSQSMGAELAKNIQYF
cdr3_nt: TGTGCCAGCAGCCAATCAATGGGGGCAGAACTAGCCAAAAACATTCAGTACTTC

v_call: TRBV19
clone_size: few
d_call: -
j_call: TRBJ2-5
cdr3_aa: CASSNRKRETQYF
cdr3_nt: TGTGCCAGTAGTAATAGGAAGCGGGAGACCCAGTACTTC

v_call: TRBV6-6
clone_size: -
d_call: TRBD1
j_call: TRBJ1-2
cdr3_aa: CASSSQGEYGYTF
cdr3_nt: TGTGCCAGCAGCTCACAGGGGGAGTATGGCTACACCTTC

v_call: TRBV11-2
clone_size: once
d_call: TRBD1
j_call: TRBJ2-7
cdr3_aa: CASSTGQDYEQYF
cdr3_nt: TGTGCCAGCAGCACCGGACAGGACTACGAGCAGTACTTC

v_call: TRBV3-1/TRBV3-2
clone_size: -
d_call: -
j_call: TRBJ1-5
cdr3_aa: CASSQRGGQPQHF
cdr3_nt: TGTGCCAGCAGCCAACGGGGGGGTCAGCCCCAGCATTTT

v_call: TRBV5-1
clone_size: -
d_call: -
j_call: TRBJ2-3
cdr3_aa: CASSLAQDTQYF
cdr3_nt: TGCGCCAGCAGCTTGGCCCAAGATACGCAGTATTTT

v_call: TRBV19
clone_size: -
d_call: -
j_call: TRBJ2-6
cdr3_aa: CASNAGFSGANVLTF
cdr3_nt: TGTGCCAGTAACGCAGGTTTCTCTGGGGCCAACGTCCTGACTTTC

v_call: TRBV30
clone_size: -
d_call: -
j_call: TRBJ2-7
cdr3_aa: CAWQLRGRGEQYF
cdr3_nt: TGTGCCTGGCAGTTAAGGGGAAGGGGCGAGCAGTACTTC

v_call: TRBV5-1
clone_size: -
d_call: -
j_call: TRBJ2-5
cdr3_aa: CASSNGGKHIQETQYF
cdr3_nt: TGCGCCAGCAGCAACGGGGGAAAGCATATTCAAGAGACCCAGTACTTC

v_call: TRBV2
clone_size: -
d_call: TRBD1
j_call: TRBJ1-6
cdr3_aa: CASREGQGLNSPLHF
cdr3_nt: TGTGCCAGCAGGGAAGGACAGGGTCTAAATTCACCCCTCCACTTT